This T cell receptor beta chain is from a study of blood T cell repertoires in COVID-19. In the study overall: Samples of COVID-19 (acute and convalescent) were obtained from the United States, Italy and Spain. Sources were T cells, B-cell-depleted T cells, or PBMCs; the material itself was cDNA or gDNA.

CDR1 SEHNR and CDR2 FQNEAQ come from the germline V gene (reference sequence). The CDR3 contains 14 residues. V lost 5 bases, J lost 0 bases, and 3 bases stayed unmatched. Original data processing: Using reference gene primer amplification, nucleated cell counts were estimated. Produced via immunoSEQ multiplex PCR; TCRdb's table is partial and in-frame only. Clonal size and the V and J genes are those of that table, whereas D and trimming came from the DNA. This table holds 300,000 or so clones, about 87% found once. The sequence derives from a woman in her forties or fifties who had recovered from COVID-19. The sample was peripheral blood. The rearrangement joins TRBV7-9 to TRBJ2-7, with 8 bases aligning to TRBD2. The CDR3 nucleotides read TGTGCCAGCAGCCCCGGACTAGCCTCCTACGAGCAGTACTTC. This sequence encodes CASSPGLASYEQYF.